The 6 T cell receptor beta chains reported below all come from one sample, sequenced in a study of cytomegalovirus exposure and HLA in healthy donors. Primers: 60 Vbeta forward and 13 Jbeta reverse. The protocol was immunoSEQ multiplex PCR, while the TCRdb copy is restricted to in-frame clones and leaves out a portion. The sample contains about 200,000 clones, around 84% of which appear only once. Sequences were obtained from PBMCs. These receptors all come from a young woman in good health and CMV-seronegative.

The chain couples TRBV29-1 to TRBJ2-3; 10 positions agree with TRBD2. Germline V gene lookup returns CDR1 SQVTM and CDR2 ANQGSEA. The J segment lost 2 bases and the V segment lost 6 bases, leaving 8 bases of the junction unmatched. The CDR3 has 15 residues. The CDR3 DNA sequence: TGCAGCGTCTTCGGGACTAGCGTTACCACAGATACGCAGTATTTT. It translates to CSVFGTSVTTDTQYF.

The chain links TRBV30 to TRBJ1-3, with no clear D. The CDR3 runs to 18 residues. Germline-derived CDR1 and CDR2 are GTSNPN and SVGIG (reference sequence). V gave up 4 bases and J gave up 0 bases, with 22 bases separating them. The CDR3 sequence: CAWTARRSWYGSGNTIYF. DNA of the CDR3: TGTGCCTGGACCGCCAGGAGGTCTTGGTATGGCTCTGGAAACACCATATATTTT.

This chain joins TRBV5-4 and TRBJ2-7; possibly TRBD2 for D (5 bases). Germline V lookup: CDR1 SGHNT, CDR2 YYREEE (reference sequence). Trimming took 4 bases from V and 6 from J, leaving 20 bases between them. The CDR3 has 15 residues. The CDR3 reads CASSPQAAGRGEQYF. CDR3 sequence (DNA): TGTGCCAGCAGCCCCCAAGCGGCGGGTCGCGGCGAGCAGTACTTC.

This clone was counted only a few times. V and J are TRBV5-1 and TRBJ2-7; 8 nucleotides align to TRBD2. The CDR3 has 14 amino acids. CDR1 is SGHRS and CDR2 is YFSETQ in the germline V gene. Trimming removed 3 bases from V and 3 bases from J; junction bases left unmatched: 5. Here the CDR3 reads CASSSSGSHYEQYF. Written as DNA, the CDR3 is TGCGCCAGCAGCTCTAGCGGGTCTCACTACGAGCAGTACTTC.

CDR3 residues: CASSQESLAGGVGPETQYF. CDR3 in DNA: TGCGCCAGCAGCCAAGAATCACTAGCGGGAGGGGTGGGTCCAGAGACCCAGTACTTC. This sequence joins TRBV4-1 and TRBJ2-5; 13 bases line up with TRBD2. CDR1 is MGHRA and CDR2 is YSYEKL in the germline V gene. V gave up 0 bases and J gave up 4 bases; unmatched junction bases: 11. CDR3 length: 19 residues.

The chain has TRBV4-1 and TRBJ1-5, with no clear D. Trimming removed 6 bases at V and 0 bases at J, with 15 bases between. The CDR3 runs to 16 residues. Germline lookup yields CDR1 MGHRA and CDR2 YSYEKL. The CDR3 DNA reads as TGCGCCAGCAGGCCTAAGTTTACGGTTAGCAATCAGCCCCAGCATTTT. Its protein is CASRPKFTVSNQPQHF.